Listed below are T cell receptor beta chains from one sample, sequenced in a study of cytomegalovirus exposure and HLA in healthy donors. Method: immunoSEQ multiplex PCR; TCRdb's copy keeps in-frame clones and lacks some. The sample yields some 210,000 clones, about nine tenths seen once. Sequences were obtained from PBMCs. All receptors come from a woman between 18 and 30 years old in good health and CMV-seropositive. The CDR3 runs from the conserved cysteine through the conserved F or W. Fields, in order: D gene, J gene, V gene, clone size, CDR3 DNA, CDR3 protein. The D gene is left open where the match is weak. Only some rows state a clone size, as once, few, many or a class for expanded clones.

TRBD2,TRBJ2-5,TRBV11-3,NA,TGTGCCAGCAGCTCCCGGATGGGACTAGGAGAAGAGACCCAGTACTTC,CASSSRMGLGEETQYF
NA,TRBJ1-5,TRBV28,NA,TGTGCCAGCAGGTACTATAGCAATCAGCCCCAGCATTTT,CASRYYSNQPQHF
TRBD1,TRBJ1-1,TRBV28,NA,TGTGCCAGCAGTCACCGCGGGACAGGTGGGGAAGCTTTCTTT,CASSHRGTGGEAFF
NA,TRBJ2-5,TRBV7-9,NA,TGTGCCAGCAGCTTAGCGGCTAGCCGACACGGGGCCCAGTACTTC,CASSLAASRHGAQYF
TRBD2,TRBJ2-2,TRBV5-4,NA,TGTGCCAGCAGCTTGGATTGGTCGGGGGGGAACACCGGGGAGCTGTTTTTT,CASSLDWSGGNTGELFF
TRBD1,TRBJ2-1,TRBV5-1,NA,TGCGCCAGCAGCTCCCCAGGGGGCATTAGTCTAGGCGATGAGCAGTTCTTC,CASSSPGGISLGDEQFF
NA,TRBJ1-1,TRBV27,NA,TGTGCCAGCAGTTTTAGGGGGGGCGCTGAAGCTTTCTTT,CASSFRGGAEAFF
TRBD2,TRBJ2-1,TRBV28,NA,TGTGCCAGCAGTTTGGTCGCGGGAGGGCCGCGATACAATGAGCAGTTCTTC,CASSLVAGGPRYNEQFF
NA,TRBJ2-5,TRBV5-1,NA,TGCGCCAGCAGCTCCGTTCCCCAAGAGACCCAGTACTTC,CASSSVPQETQYF
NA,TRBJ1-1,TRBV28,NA,TGTGCCAGCAGTTTAGGGCAGGGGAAGGACACTGAAGCTTTCTTT,CASSLGQGKDTEAFF
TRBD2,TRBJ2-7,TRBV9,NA,TGTGCCAGCAGCCCCTACCGGCTAGCGGGAAGCTCCTACGAGCAGTACTTC,CASSPYRLAGSSYEQYF
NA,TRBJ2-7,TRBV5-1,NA,TGCGCCAGCAGCTTGGAACCCACGAGGGACTACGAGCAGTACTTC,CASSLEPTRDYEQYF
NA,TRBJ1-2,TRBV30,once,TGTGCCTGGAGTGTAGAACTTAACTATGGCTACACCTTC,CAWSVELNYGYTF
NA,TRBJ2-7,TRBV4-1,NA,TGCGCCAGCAGCCAAGAGGGGGGGGCCACGGCAGGGGCATACGAGCAGTACTTC,CASSQEGGATAGAYEQYF
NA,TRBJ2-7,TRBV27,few,TGTGCCAGCGGGGGTTCGGCGAGGGCGGGAGAGCAGTACTTC,CASGGSARAGEQYF
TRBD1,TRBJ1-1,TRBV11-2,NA,TGTGCCAGCAGCAAAAGGGGACAGGGGTTTACTGAAGCTTTCTTT,CASSKRGQGFTEAFF
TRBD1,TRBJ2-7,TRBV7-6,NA,TGTGCCAGCAGCTTAAGGGGGCATAGCTACGAGCAGTACTTC,CASSLRGHSYEQYF
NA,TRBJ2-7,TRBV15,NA,TGTGCCACCAGCAGGGTCAGGGAAACCTACGAGCAGTACTTC,CATSRVRETYEQYF
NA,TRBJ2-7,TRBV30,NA,TGTGCCTGGACTCAGGGCACCTACGAGCAGTACTTC,CAWTQGTYEQYF
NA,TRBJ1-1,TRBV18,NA,TGTGCCAGCTCACCACCGAGTCGGAACACTGAAGCTTTCTTT,CASSPPSRNTEAFF
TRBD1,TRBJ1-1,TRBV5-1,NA,TGCGCCAGCAGCTTGACAGGGGGCGGAACTGAAGCTTTCTTT,CASSLTGGGTEAFF
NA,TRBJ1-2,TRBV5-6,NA,TGTGCCAGCAGCTTGGGGCTCAATAACTATGGCTACACCTTC,CASSLGLNNYGYTF
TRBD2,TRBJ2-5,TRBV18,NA,TGTGCCAGCTCACCACGAAGGCTAGCGGGAGGAGGAGAGACCCAGTACTTC,CASSPRRLAGGGETQYF
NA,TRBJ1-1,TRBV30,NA,TGTGCCTGGAGTGGACAGTCGAACACTGAAGCTTTCTTT,CAWSGQSNTEAFF
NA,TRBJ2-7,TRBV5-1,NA,TGCGCCAGCAGCTTGGGGAGGGTAACTAACGAGCAGTACTTC,CASSLGRVTNEQYF
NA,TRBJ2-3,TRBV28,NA,TGTGCCAGCAGTTTTGGCGGGACCTTCACAGATACGCAGTATTTT,CASSFGGTFTDTQYF
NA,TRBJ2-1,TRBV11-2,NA,TGTGCCAGCAGCTTACGGGACACTTCTTACAATGAGCAGTTCTTC,CASSLRDTSYNEQFF
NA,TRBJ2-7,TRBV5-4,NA,TGTGCCAGCAGCCCGCCGTTTGGAGGGAGCGACGAGCAGTACTTC,CASSPPFGGSDEQYF
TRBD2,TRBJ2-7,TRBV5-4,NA,TGTGCCAGCAGCTTGCGGACTAGCGGCTACGAGCAGTACTTC,CASSLRTSGYEQYF
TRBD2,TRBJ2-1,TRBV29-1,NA,TGCAGCGTTTTTTGGATAGCGGGAGAGCAGTTCTTC,CSVFWIAGEQFF
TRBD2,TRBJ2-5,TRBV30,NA,TGTGCCTGGACTAGCGGACAAGGGACCCAGTACTTC,CAWTSGQGTQYF
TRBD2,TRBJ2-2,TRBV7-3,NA,TGTGCCAGCAGCTTAACGGCGGGAGCCGGGGAGCTGTTTTTT,CASSLTAGAGELFF
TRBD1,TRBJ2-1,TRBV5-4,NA,TGTGCCAGCAACACGGGACAGGGGCCATACAATGAGCAGTTCTTC,CASNTGQGPYNEQFF
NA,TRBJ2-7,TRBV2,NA,TGTGCCAGCAGTGCCCTAGCGTCAAGCTCCTACGAGCAGTACTTC,CASSALASSSYEQYF
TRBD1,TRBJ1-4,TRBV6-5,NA,TGTGCCAGCAGATCCGGGGACAGAAGGGAAAAACTGTTTTTT,CASRSGDRREKLFF
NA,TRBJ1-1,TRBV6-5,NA,TGTGCCAGCAGTTACTTGGCGGCAAACACTGAAGCTTTCTTT,CASSYLAANTEAFF
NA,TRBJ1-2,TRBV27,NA,TGTGCCAGCAGTCCGTTAAGTCAGAGGGGGATAAGAGGCTACACCTTC,CASSPLSQRGIRGYTF
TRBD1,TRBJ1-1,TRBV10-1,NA,TGCGCCAGCAGTGAGACTCCAGGGGGCGCTGAAGCTTTCTTT,CASSETPGGAEAFF
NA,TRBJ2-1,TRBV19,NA,TGTGCCAGTAGTAGGACTTCGGGCTCCTACAATGAGCAGTTCTTC,CASSRTSGSYNEQFF
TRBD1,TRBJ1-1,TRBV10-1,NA,TGCGCCAGCAGCACAGGGGTGAACACTGAAGCTTTCTTT,CASSTGVNTEAFF
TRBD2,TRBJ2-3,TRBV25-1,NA,TGTGCCAGCAGTGATCCGGCGGGAGATCCCCCAGATACGCAGTATTTT,CASSDPAGDPPDTQYF
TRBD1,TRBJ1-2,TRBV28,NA,TGTGCCGCGACAGGGGGAGTCTATGGCTACACCTTC,CAATGGVYGYTF
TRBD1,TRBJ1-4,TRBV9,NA,TGTGCCAGCAGCGAACCCAAGGGACAGAATAATGAAAAACTGTTTTTT,CASSEPKGQNNEKLFF
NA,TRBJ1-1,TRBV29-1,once,TGCAGCGTTGATACAGCGGGCTTCTCGGAAGCTTTCTTT,CSVDTAGFSEAFF
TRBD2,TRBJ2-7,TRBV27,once,TGTGCCAGCAGTTTATTGGCTAGCGGGAGTTTCTCCTACGAGCAGTACTTC,CASSLLASGSFSYEQYF
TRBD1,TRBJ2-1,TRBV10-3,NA,TGTGCCATCAGTGCCAGACAGGGGGGATTGGGTGGTTATGAGCAGTTCTTC,CAISARQGGLGGYEQFF
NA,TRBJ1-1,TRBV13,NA,TGTGCCAGCACCCCGGGGGATGAGAACACTGAAGCTTTCTTT,CASTPGDENTEAFF
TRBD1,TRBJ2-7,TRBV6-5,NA,TGTGCCAGCAGTTATCATGGACAGGGTCCCTACGAGCAGTACTTC,CASSYHGQGPYEQYF
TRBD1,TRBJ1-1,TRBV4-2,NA,TGTGCCAGCAGCCAGGTTAACAGGGGGCCGAACACTGAAGCTTTCTTT,CASSQVNRGPNTEAFF
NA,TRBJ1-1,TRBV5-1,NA,TGCGCCAGCAGCACCCGGGAGATGAACACTGAAGCTTTCTTT,CASSTREMNTEAFF
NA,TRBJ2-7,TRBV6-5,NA,TGTGCCAGCAGTTACTCACCCAATGACAGTTACGAGCAGTACTTC,CASSYSPNDSYEQYF
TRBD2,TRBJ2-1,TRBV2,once,TGTGCCAGCAGGGGGACTAGCGGGAGCCATGAGCAGTTCTTC,CASRGTSGSHEQFF
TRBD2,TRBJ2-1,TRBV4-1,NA,TGCGCCAGCAGCCGGGGACGGGCTAGCGGGGGATACAATGAGCAGTTCTTC,CASSRGRASGGYNEQFF
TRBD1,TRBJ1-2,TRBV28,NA,TGTGCCAGCAGTTCCCCCTTAGGAGGACAGGGCGTAAGTGGCTACACCTTC,CASSSPLGGQGVSGYTF
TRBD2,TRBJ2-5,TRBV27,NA,TGTGCCAGCAGTTTAATCGAATCTAGCGGGAGAGTCCAAGAGACCCAGTACTTC,CASSLIESSGRVQETQYF